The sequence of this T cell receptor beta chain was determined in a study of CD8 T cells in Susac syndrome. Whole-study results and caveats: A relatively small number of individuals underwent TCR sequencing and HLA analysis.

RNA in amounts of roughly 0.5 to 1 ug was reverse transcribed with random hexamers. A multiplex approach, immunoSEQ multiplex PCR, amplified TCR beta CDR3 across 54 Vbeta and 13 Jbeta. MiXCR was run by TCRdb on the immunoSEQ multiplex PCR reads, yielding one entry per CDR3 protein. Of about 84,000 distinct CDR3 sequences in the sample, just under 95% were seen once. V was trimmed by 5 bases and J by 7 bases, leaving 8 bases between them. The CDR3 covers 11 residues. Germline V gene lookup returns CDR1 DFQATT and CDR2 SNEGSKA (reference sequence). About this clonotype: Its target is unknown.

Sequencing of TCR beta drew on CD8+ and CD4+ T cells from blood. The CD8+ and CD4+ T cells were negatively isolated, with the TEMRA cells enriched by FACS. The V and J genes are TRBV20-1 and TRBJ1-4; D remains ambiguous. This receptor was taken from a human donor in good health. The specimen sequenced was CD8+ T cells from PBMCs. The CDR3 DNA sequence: TGCAGTGCTCCTTGGACTGAAAAACTGTTTTTT. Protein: CSAPWTEKLFF.